Listed below are T cell receptor beta chains from one sample, sequenced in a study of T cell responses to AZD1222 COVID-19 vaccine. Data came from immunoSEQ multiplex PCR; TCRdb stores just in-frame clones and leaves some out. The data hold about 140,000 clones, with over 90% observed a single time. Sequencing was performed on peripheral blood, taken on day 0 of AZD1222 vaccination. The receptors stem from an adult in good health. Each CDR3 is given with its conserved first and last residue. Each record gives: clone size, V gene, J gene, D gene, CDR3 DNA, CDR3 protein. D genes are given only for firm matches. Size values are once, few and many counts, or a class for expanded clones, and some rows have none.

size: .; V: TRBV12-2; J: TRBJ1-4; D: .; DNA: TGTGCAAGTCACCGGACAGGTAATGAAAAACTGTTTTTT; CDR3: CASHRTGNEKLFF
size: once; V: TRBV18; J: TRBJ1-4; D: .; DNA: TGTGCCAGCTCCCCGTCCGAAGGGGGTAATAATGAAAAACTGTTTTTT; CDR3: CASSPSEGGNNEKLFF
size: .; V: TRBV11-3; J: TRBJ2-1; D: .; DNA: TGTGCCAGCAGCTTAGCGGGAAATGAGCAGTTCTTC; CDR3: CASSLAGNEQFF
size: .; V: TRBV2; J: TRBJ2-5; D: TRBD2; DNA: TGTGCCAGCAGTGAAAGACCTAGCGGGAGAGTAGAGACCCAGTACTTC; CDR3: CASSERPSGRVETQYF
size: once; V: TRBV4-1; J: TRBJ1-2; D: .; DNA: TGCGCCAGCAGCCAAGCGAGTCGGGAAACCTATGGCTACACCTTC; CDR3: CASSQASRETYGYTF
size: .; V: TRBV14; J: TRBJ1-1; D: .; DNA: TGTGCCAGCAGCCAAGATCAAGGGACCGCCTGGGCTGAAGCTTTCTTT; CDR3: CASSQDQGTAWAEAFF
size: .; V: TRBV2; J: TRBJ1-3; D: .; DNA: TGTGCCAGCAGCCCCCGGGACATGCTATATTTT; CDR3: CASSPRDMLYF
size: .; V: TRBV2; J: TRBJ2-1; D: .; DNA: TGTGCCAGCAGTGTATCAGCTCCTGAGCAGTTCTTC; CDR3: CASSVSAPEQFF
size: .; V: TRBV21-1; J: TRBJ2-5; D: .; DNA: TGTGCCAGCAGCAAACTAGCGGCTAAGGGTGGAGAGACCCAGTACTTC; CDR3: CASSKLAAKGGETQYF
size: once; V: TRBV10-3; J: TRBJ1-3; D: .; DNA: TGTGCGGCGTCAGGGCTTGGAAACACCATATATTTT; CDR3: CAASGLGNTIYF
size: once; V: TRBV24-1; J: TRBJ2-1; D: .; DNA: TGTGCCACCAGTGATTCGACCGGGACACATTACAATGAGCAGTTCTTC; CDR3: CATSDSTGTHYNEQFF
size: .; V: TRBV28; J: TRBJ2-7; D: .; DNA: TGTGCCAGCAGTGCCCCGGTGGCAAACTACGAGCAGTACTTC; CDR3: CASSAPVANYEQYF
size: few; V: TRBV5-6; J: TRBJ1-6; D: .; DNA: TGTGCCAGCAGCCCGGGGGGCGGCCGCTATAATTCACCCCTCCACTTT; CDR3: CASSPGGGRYNSPLHF
size: .; V: TRBV6-6; J: TRBJ1-1; D: .; DNA: TGTGCCAGCAGACCCACCTCGACAGCTATGAACACTGAAGCTTTCTTT; CDR3: CASRPTSTAMNTEAFF
size: once; V: TRBV4-1; J: TRBJ1-3; D: .; DNA: TGCGCCAGCAGCCAATCGGTAGTGGGGCTAGGAAACACCATATATTTT; CDR3: CASSQSVVGLGNTIYF
size: .; V: TRBV7-2; J: TRBJ2-6; D: .; DNA: TGTGCCAGCAGCTCCCATAGCTCTGGGGCCAACGTCCTGACTTTC; CDR3: CASSSHSSGANVLTF
size: once; V: TRBV4-1; J: TRBJ2-1; D: .; DNA: TGCGCCAGCAGCCGGGACCAAATCTACAATGAGCAGTTCTTC; CDR3: CASSRDQIYNEQFF
size: many; V: TRBV11-2; J: TRBJ1-1; D: .; DNA: TGTGCCAGCAGCTTAGCCGGGACGGGTAGGAAATTT; CDR3: CASSLAGTGRKF
size: .; V: TRBV5-1; J: TRBJ2-7; D: TRBD2; DNA: TGCGCCAGCGGCGACACCAGGGACTACCCCTACGAGCAGTACTTC; CDR3: CASGDTRDYPYEQYF
size: .; V: TRBV19; J: TRBJ1-6; D: .; DNA: TGTGCCAGTAGTATAAAAGATTTCGGGGGTCTGGTAAATTCACCCCTCCACTTT; CDR3: CASSIKDFGGLVNSPLHF
size: .; V: TRBV5-8; J: TRBJ2-7; D: TRBD2; DNA: TGTGCCAGCAGCTTGCGGGGTGGGCTAGCGGGGCTCTACGAGCAGTACTTC; CDR3: CASSLRGGLAGLYEQYF
size: .; V: TRBV5-1; J: TRBJ2-4; D: .; DNA: TGCGCCAGCAGCTTGGTCGCAGGACGAACCCTAGCCAAAAACATTCAGTACTTC; CDR3: CASSLVAGRTLAKNIQYF
size: .; V: TRBV27; J: TRBJ1-6; D: .; DNA: TGTGCCAGCAGTTTAAGGGCGGGGGGGCATTCACCCCTCCACTTT; CDR3: CASSLRAGGHSPLHF
size: .; V: TRBV5-4; J: TRBJ2-3; D: TRBD2; DNA: TGTGCCAGCAGCTTGGGACTAGCGGCGCAGTATTTT; CDR3: CASSLGLAAQYF
size: .; V: TRBV7-2; J: TRBJ2-3; D: .; DNA: TGTGCCAGCAGCCTACTGGGGAGAGGAGGCCGGTCAGATACGCAGTATTTT; CDR3: CASSLLGRGGRSDTQYF
size: few; V: TRBV7-2; J: TRBJ2-1; D: .; DNA: TGTGCCAGCAGCTTATTTCCGGACTCCTACAATGAGCAGTTCTTC; CDR3: CASSLFPDSYNEQFF
size: .; V: TRBV27; J: TRBJ2-2; D: .; DNA: TGTGCCAGCAGTTTAATGGGGGGGAACACCGGGGAGCTGTTTTTT; CDR3: CASSLMGGNTGELFF
size: .; V: TRBV5-6; J: TRBJ2-5; D: TRBD2; DNA: TGTGCCAGCAGCTTGGTTACTAGCGGGAAAGAGACCCAGTACTTC; CDR3: CASSLVTSGKETQYF
size: .; V: TRBV4-1; J: TRBJ2-3; D: TRBD2; DNA: TGCGCCAGCGGGGGAGCGGGAGTATGGAGAACAGATACGCAGTATTTT; CDR3: CASGGAGVWRTDTQYF
size: .; V: TRBV7-2; J: TRBJ2-7; D: TRBD1; DNA: TGTGCCAGCAGCCCGTCAGGACAGGCAATTAGATACTTC; CDR3: CASSPSGQAIRYF
size: .; V: TRBV6-5; J: TRBJ1-1; D: .; DNA: TGTGCCAGCAGTCTGCAGGGTGAAGCTTTCTTT; CDR3: CASSLQGEAFF
size: once; V: TRBV18; J: TRBJ1-6; D: .; DNA: TGTGCCAGCTCACCGGTCGATAATTCACCCCTCCACTTT; CDR3: CASSPVDNSPLHF
size: .; V: TRBV18; J: TRBJ2-3; D: TRBD1; DNA: TGTGCCAGCTCTATCACAGGGGGCGAGGGCAGCACAGATACGCAGTATTTT; CDR3: CASSITGGEGSTDTQYF
size: .; V: TRBV30; J: TRBJ1-1; D: TRBD1; DNA: TGTGCCTGGAGCGAGACAGGGGACACTGAAGCTTTCTTT; CDR3: CAWSETGDTEAFF
size: few; V: TRBV11-2; J: TRBJ2-5; D: .; DNA: TGTGCCAGCAGCTTATACGGGACGCTAGAAGGTCAGACCCAGTACTTC; CDR3: CASSLYGTLEGQTQYF
size: .; V: TRBV6-5; J: TRBJ2-7; D: .; DNA: TGTGCCAGCAGTTACTCCAGAGGCTACGAGCAGTACTTC; CDR3: CASSYSRGYEQYF
size: .; V: TRBV28; J: TRBJ1-4; D: .; DNA: TGTGCCAGCAGTTTAGGGTTTTTGACTACTAATGAAAAACTGTTTTTT; CDR3: CASSLGFLTTNEKLFF
size: .; V: TRBV18; J: TRBJ1-3; D: .; DNA: TGTGCCAGCTCAGCACAGGGAGCTGGAAACACCATATATTTT; CDR3: CASSAQGAGNTIYF
size: .; V: TRBV19; J: TRBJ2-3; D: .; DNA: TGTGCCAGTAGTTTTCCCCTGGCGGGGACGGGCACAGATACGCAGTATTTT; CDR3: CASSFPLAGTGTDTQYF
size: .; V: TRBV7-2; J: TRBJ2-7; D: .; DNA: TGTGCCAGCAGCCTACTAGCCGATGGGGGGGAGCAGTACTTC; CDR3: CASSLLADGGEQYF
size: .; V: TRBV5-1; J: TRBJ1-4; D: TRBD1; DNA: TGCGCCAGCAGCCAATTGCAGGGGGGATCAGGGGAAAAACTGTTTTTT; CDR3: CASSQLQGGSGEKLFF